The following is a T cell receptor (beta chain) sequence with its context. The data belong to a study of control samples from healthy donors and cancer patients. The V end lost 4 bases, the J end lost 6 bases, and 9 bases lay between the germline ends. Germline CDR1 is LGHDT and CDR2 is YNNKEL (reference sequence). This CDR3 comprises 13 residues. TCRdb keeps only in-frame clones here, not all; method: immunoSEQ multiplex PCR. The repertoire holds around 72,000 clones, with roughly 84% as singletons. The TCR sequence derives from a man aged 50 or older in good health. V usage is TRBV3-1 (or the pseudogene TRBV3-2) and J usage is TRBJ2-2; weak D call: TRBD2 (5 bases). Sequenced material: blood. This CDR3 is CASSRGLPGELFF. The CDR3 coding sequence is TGTGCCAGCAGCCGTGGACTTCCCGGGGAGCTGTTTTTT.